This is a list of T cell receptor beta chains from one sample in a study of control samples from healthy donors and cancer patients. Sequencing was performed with immunoSEQ multiplex PCR; in TCRdb, only in-frame clones are kept and a portion is missing. The profile shows 150,000 to 200,000 clones, around nine tenths of them singletons. Sequencing used blood. Receptors were obtained from a man aged 30-40 years in good health. Each CDR3 is given with its conserved first and last residue. The order of the fields is V gene, D gene, J gene, CDR3 protein, CDR3 DNA. A D gene is named only where the DNA matches it firmly.

V: TRBV6-5
D: NA
J: TRBJ1-5
CDR3: CASSSRRGGGQPQHF
DNA: TGTGCCAGCAGTAGCCGTCGGGGGGGAGGTCAGCCCCAGCATTTT

V: TRBV24-1
D: TRBD1
J: TRBJ2-1
CDR3: CATSKGTGDNEQFF
DNA: TGTGCCACCAGCAAAGGGACAGGAGACAATGAGCAGTTCTTC

V: TRBV5-6
D: NA
J: TRBJ1-5
CDR3: CASSLGQRGNQPQHF
DNA: TGTGCCAGCAGCTTAGGACAGAGGGGGAACCAGCCCCAGCATTTT

V: TRBV7-6
D: TRBD1
J: TRBJ1-1
CDR3: CASSFLLTGDGTEAFF
DNA: TGTGCCAGCAGCTTCCTATTAACAGGGGATGGAACTGAAGCTTTCTTT

V: TRBV5-1
D: NA
J: TRBJ2-2
CDR3: CASSLEASGYTGELFF
DNA: TGCGCCAGCAGCTTGGAGGCCTCGGGGTACACCGGGGAGCTGTTTTTT

V: TRBV7-9
D: NA
J: TRBJ2-7
CDR3: CASCPGGRSYEQYF
DNA: TGTGCCAGCTGCCCCGGGGGGCGCTCCTACGAGCAGTACTTC

V: TRBV19
D: TRBD1
J: TRBJ2-7
CDR3: CASSTRTGGGEQYF
DNA: TGTGCCAGTAGTACCAGGACAGGGGGCGGCGAGCAGTACTTC

V: TRBV2
D: NA
J: TRBJ1-2
CDR3: CASSPDGSNYGYTF
DNA: TGTGCCAGCAGCCCGGACGGAAGCAACTATGGCTACACCTTC

V: TRBV2
D: NA
J: TRBJ2-5
CDR3: CASSGGLQETQYF
DNA: TGTGCCAGCAGCGGGGGCCTCCAAGAGACCCAGTACTTC

V: TRBV5-1
D: TRBD1
J: TRBJ2-5
CDR3: CASRPLRQGAGETQYF
DNA: TGCGCCAGCAGGCCACTGAGACAGGGGGCAGGGGAGACCCAGTACTTC

V: TRBV3-1/TRBV3-2
D: NA
J: TRBJ2-3
CDR3: CASSWAPGDTQYF
DNA: TGTGCCAGCAGCTGGGCCCCGGGGGATACGCAGTATTTT

V: TRBV18
D: NA
J: TRBJ1-4
CDR3: CASSPQGATNEKLFF
DNA: TGTGCCAGCTCACCGCAGGGTGCAACTAATGAAAAACTGTTTTTT

V: TRBV5-1
D: NA
J: TRBJ1-4
CDR3: CASSPGTDEKLFF
DNA: TGCGCCAGCAGCCCAGGGACGGATGAAAAACTGTTTTTT

V: TRBV5-4
D: TRBD1
J: TRBJ1-6
CDR3: CASSAGTGVYNSPLHF
DNA: TGTGCCAGCAGCGCTGGGACAGGTGTTTATAATTCACCCCTCCACTTT

V: TRBV18
D: NA
J: TRBJ2-7
CDR3: CASSTSTPNVVKDYEQYF
DNA: TGTGCCAGCTCAACCTCAACGCCCAACGTGGTGAAAGACTACGAGCAGTACTTC

V: TRBV7-2
D: TRBD1
J: TRBJ2-7
CDR3: CASSRTGGGIYEQYF
DNA: TGTGCCAGCAGCCGGACAGGGGGCGGTATCTACGAGCAGTACTTC